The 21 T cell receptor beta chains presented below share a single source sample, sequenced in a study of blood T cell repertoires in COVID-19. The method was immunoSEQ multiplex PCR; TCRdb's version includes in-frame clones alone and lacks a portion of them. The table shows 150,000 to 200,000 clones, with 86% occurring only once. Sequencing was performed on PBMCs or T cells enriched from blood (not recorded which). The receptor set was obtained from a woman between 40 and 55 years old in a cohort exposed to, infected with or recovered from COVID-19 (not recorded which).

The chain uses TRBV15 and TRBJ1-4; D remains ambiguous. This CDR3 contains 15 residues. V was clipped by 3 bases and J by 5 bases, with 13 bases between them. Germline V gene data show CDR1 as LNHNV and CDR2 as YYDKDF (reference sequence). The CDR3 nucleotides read TGTGCCACCAGCAGGGTAATAGTACCCAATGAAAAACTGTTTTTT. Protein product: CATSRVIVPNEKLFF.

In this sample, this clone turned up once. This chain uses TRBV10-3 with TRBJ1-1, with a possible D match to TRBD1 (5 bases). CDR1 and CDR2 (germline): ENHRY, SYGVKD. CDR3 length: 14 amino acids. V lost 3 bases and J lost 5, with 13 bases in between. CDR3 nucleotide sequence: TGTGCCATCAGTGATTTTAGGGGAGGAACTGAAGCTTTCTTT. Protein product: CAISDFRGGTEAFF.

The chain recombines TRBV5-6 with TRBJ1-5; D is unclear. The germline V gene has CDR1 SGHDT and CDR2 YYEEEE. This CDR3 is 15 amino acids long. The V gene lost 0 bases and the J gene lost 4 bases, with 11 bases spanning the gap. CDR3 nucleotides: TGTGCCAGCAGCTTGGAGCGCGGAGATAATCAGCCCCAGCATTTT. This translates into CASSLERGDNQPQHF.

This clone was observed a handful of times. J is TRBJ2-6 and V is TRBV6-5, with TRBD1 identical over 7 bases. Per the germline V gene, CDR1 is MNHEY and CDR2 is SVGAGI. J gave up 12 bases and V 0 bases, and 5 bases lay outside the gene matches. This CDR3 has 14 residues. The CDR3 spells CASSYSTGRSVLTF. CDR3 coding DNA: TGTGCCAGCAGTTACTCGACAGGGCGGAGCGTCCTGACTTTC.

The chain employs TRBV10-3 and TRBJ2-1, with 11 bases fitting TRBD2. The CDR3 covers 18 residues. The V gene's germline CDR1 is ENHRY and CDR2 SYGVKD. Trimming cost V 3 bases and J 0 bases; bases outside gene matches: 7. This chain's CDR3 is CAISETSGGQSSYNEQFF. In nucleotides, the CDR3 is TGTGCCATCAGTGAAACTAGCGGGGGCCAGAGCTCCTACAATGAGCAGTTCTTC.

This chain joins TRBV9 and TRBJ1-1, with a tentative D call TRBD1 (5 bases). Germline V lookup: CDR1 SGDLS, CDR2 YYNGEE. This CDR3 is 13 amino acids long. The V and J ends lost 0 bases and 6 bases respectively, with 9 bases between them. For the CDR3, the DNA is TGTGCCAGCAGCGTAGGGGGGGAACCTGAAGCTTTCTTT. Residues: CASSVGGEPEAFF.

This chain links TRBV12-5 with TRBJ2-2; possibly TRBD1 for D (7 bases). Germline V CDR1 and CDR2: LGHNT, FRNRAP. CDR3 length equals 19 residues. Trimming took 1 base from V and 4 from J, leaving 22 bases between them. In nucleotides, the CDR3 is TGTGCTAGTGGTTTGGCGTCCCCAGGGGGGCACGTCGGCACCGGGGAGCTGTTTTTT. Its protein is CASGLASPGGHVGTGELFF.

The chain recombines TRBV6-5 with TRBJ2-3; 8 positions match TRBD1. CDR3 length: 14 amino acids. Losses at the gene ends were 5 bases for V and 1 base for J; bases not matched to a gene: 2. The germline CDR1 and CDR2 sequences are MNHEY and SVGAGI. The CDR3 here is CASSPGQGTDTQYF. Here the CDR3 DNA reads TGTGCCAGCAGTCCGGGACAGGGCACAGATACGCAGTATTTT.

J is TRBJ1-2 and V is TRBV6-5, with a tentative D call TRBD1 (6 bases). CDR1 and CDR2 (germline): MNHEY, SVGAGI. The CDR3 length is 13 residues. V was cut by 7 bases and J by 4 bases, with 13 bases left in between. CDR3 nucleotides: TGTGCCAGCACCCGGACAGCTATCTATGGCTACACCTTC. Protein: CASTRTAIYGYTF.

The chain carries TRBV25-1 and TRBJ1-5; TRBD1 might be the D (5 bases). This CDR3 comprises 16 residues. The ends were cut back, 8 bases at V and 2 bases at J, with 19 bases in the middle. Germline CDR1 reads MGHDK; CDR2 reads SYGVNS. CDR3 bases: TGTGCCAGCTCGCCGGGGGGTCTACGTGGCAATCAGCCCCAGCATTTT. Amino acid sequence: CASSPGGLRGNQPQHF.

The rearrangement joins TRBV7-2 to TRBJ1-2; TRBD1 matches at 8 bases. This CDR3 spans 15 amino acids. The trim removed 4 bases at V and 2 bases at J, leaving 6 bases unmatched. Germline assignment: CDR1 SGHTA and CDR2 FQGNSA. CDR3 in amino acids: CASSSKTGVNYGYTF. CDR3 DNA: TGTGCCAGCAGCTCGAAGACAGGGGTGAACTATGGCTACACCTTC.

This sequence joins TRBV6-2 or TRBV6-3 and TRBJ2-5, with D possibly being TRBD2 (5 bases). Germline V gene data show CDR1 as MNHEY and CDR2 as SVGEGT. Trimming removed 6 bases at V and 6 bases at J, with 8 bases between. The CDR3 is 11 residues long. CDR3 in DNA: TGTGCCAGCAGCCTCGGGAAGACCCAGTACTTC. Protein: CASSLGKTQYF.

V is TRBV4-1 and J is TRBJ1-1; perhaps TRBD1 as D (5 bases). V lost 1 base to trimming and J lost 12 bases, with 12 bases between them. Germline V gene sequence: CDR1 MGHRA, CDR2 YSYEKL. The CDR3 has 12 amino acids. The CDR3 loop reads CASSQGRTPSFF. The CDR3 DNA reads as TGCGCCAGCAGCCAAGGGCGGACACCCTCTTTCTTT.

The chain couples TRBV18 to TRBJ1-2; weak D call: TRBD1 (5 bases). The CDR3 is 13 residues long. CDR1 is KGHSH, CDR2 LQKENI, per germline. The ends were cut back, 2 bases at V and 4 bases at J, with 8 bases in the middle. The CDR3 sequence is CASSPTGAYGYTF. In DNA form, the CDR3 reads TGTGCCAGCTCACCAACAGGAGCCTATGGCTACACCTTC.

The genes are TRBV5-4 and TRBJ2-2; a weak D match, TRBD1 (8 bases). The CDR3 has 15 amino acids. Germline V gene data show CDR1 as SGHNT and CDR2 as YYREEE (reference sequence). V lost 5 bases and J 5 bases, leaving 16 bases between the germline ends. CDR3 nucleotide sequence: TGTGCCAGCAGTTGGAACAGGGGGGGGACCGGGGAGCTGTTTTTT. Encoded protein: CASSWNRGGTGELFF.

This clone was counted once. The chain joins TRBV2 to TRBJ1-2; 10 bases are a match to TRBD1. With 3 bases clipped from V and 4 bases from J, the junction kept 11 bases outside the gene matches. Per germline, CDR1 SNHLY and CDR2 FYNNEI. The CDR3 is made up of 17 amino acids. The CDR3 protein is CASSDYGQGESGYGYTF. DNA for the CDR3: TGTGCCAGCAGTGATTATGGACAGGGGGAGTCGGGCTATGGCTACACCTTC.

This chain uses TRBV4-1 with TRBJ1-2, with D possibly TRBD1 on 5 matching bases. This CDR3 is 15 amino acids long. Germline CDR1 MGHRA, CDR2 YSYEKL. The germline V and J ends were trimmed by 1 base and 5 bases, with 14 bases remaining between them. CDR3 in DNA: TGCGCCAGCAGCCAAGGAGAATCAGGGACTTATGGCTACACCTTC. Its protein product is CASSQGESGTYGYTF.

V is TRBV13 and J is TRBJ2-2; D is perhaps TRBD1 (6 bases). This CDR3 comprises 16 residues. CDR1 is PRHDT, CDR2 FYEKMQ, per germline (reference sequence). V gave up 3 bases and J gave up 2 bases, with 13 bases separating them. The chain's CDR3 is CASSFGTTENTGELFF. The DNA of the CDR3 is TGTGCCAGCAGCTTTGGGACAACGGAAAACACCGGGGAGCTGTTTTTT.

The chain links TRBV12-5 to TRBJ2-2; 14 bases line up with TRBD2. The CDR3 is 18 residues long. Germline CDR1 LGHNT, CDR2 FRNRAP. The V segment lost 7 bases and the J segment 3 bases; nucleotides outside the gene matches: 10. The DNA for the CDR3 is TGTGCTAGTGCCCGGGGGGGACTAGCGGGGGATCACACCGGGGAGCTGTTTTTT. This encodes CASARGGLAGDHTGELFF. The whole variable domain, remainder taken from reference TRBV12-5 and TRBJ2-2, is DARVTQTPRHKVTEMGQEVTMRCQPILGHNTVFWYRQTMMQGLELLAYFRNRAPLDDSGMPKDRFSAEMPDATLATLKIQPSEPRDSAVYFCASARGGLAGDHTGELFFGEGSRLTVL.

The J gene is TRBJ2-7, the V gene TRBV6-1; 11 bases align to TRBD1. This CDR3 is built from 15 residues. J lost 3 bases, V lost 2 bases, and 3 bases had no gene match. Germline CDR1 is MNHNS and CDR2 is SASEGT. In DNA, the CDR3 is TGTGCCAGCAGTGAAATGGGGACAGGGGGCTACGAGCAGTACTTC. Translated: CASSEMGTGGYEQYF.

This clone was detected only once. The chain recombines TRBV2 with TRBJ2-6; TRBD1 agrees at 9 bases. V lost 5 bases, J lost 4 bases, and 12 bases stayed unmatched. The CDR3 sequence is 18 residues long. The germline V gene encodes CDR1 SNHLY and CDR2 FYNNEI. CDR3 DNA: TGTGCCAGCAGTTTGAGGGACAGGGTCGCACACGGGGCCAACGTCCTGACTTTC. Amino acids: CASSLRDRVAHGANVLTF.